The 6 T cell receptor beta chains below come from one sample, sequenced in a study of shared clonotypes between healthy human individuals. Using immunoSEQ multiplex PCR, the repertoire was profiled, and TCRdb retains in-frame clones only, with some absent. The profile shows around 1.1 million clones, approximately 75% of them singletons. Sample: memory CD4+ T cells from PBMCs. Subset in this sample: CD45RA-negative fraction. The receptors derive from a man younger than 35 in good health. Some clones in this sample may be carry-over from other donors' samples.

This chain joins TRBV5-1 and TRBJ2-7, with D possibly matching TRBD2 (7 bases). With 4 bases removed from V and 7 bases from J, the gap between germline ends came to 21 bases. Germline V gene data show CDR1 as SGHRS and CDR2 as YFSETQ. The CDR3 contains 15 residues. The CDR3 loop reads CASSLQGGNSGEQYF. Written as DNA, the CDR3 is TGCGCCAGCAGCCTACAGGGAGGGAATAGTGGAGAGCAGTACTTC.

The rearrangement uses TRBV7-9 and TRBJ2-5; tentative D call: TRBD1 (7 bases). Trimming left V 4 bases short and J 2 bases short, with 17 bases between. The CDR3 contains 16 residues. CDR1 and CDR2 (germline): SEHNR, FQNEAQ (reference sequence). CDR3 region: CASSSRQGGNQETQYF. CDR3 bases: TGTGCCAGCAGCTCTAGACAGGGCGGGAATCAAGAGACCCAGTACTTC.

The genes are TRBV9 and TRBJ2-3; D is perhaps TRBD1 or TRBD2 (6 bases each). Germline CDR1 reads SGDLS; CDR2 reads YYNGEE. The CDR3 runs 15 residues. V lost 1 base and J lost 2, with 11 bases in between. CDR3 bases: TGTGCCAGCAGCGTACGGGGGACAATCACAGATACGCAGTATTTT. This sequence encodes CASSVRGTITDTQYF.

V gene TRBV19 combines with J gene TRBJ2-2, with D unresolved. Between the trimmed V and J ends, which lost 4 bases and 4 bases, there was a span of 10 bases. The CDR3 contains 14 residues. The V gene's germline CDR1 is LNHDA and CDR2 SQIVND (reference sequence). The CDR3 DNA reads TGTGCCAGTAGTAAGGTGGGATCCACCGGGGAGCTGTTTTTT. Encoded protein: CASSKVGSTGELFF.

The chain employs TRBV10-3 and TRBJ2-7; D may correspond to TRBD1 or TRBD2 (5 bases each). Germline V gives CDR1 ENHRY, CDR2 SYGVKD. With 11 bases removed from V and 2 bases from J, the gap between germline ends came to 13 bases. The CDR3 has 12 residues. CDR3 loop: CASGTPPYEQYF. The CDR3 DNA follows: TGTGCCTCCGGGACCCCCCCCTACGAGCAGTACTTC.

Written as DNA, the CDR3 is TGTGCCAGCAGCTTAAGTAGGCAGGGTTCCTACAATGAGCAGTTCTTC. It codes for CASSLSRQGSYNEQFF. The rearrangement links TRBV7-3 to TRBJ2-1; TRBD1 is a possible D gene (5 bases). The CDR3 contains 16 residues. Germline CDR1 SGHTA, CDR2 FQGTGA. The V gene lost 1 base and the J gene lost 1 base, with 11 bases spanning the gap. The entire variable domain, with the rest obtained from reference TRBV7-3 and TRBJ2-1, is as follows: GAGVSQTPSNKVTEKGKYVELRCDPISGHTALYWYRQSLGQGPEFLIYFQGTGAADDSGLPNDRFFAVRPEGSVSTLKIQRTERGDSAVYLCASSLSRQGSYNEQFFGPGTRLTVL.